A selection of T cell receptor beta chains follows, all from one sample in a study of monozygotic twins with inflammatory bowel disease. With the 5' RACE reads reprocessed, TCRdb shows one record per CDR3 protein and no DNA. This sample's table has approximately 380,000 distinct CDR3 sequences. The sequencing sample was made of blood. These TCRs come from a human donor with ulcerative colitis or Crohn's disease, or a healthy co-twin of an affected twin (not recorded which). The CDR3 runs from the conserved cysteine through the conserved F or W.

>TRBV5-1|TRBJ2-1
CASSTGQGVHEQFF
>TRBV20-1|TRBJ2-7
CSAAPRTGNYEQYF
>TRBV12-3/TRBV12-4|TRBJ2-5
CASSLLWETQYF
>TRBV4-3|TRBJ2-5
CASSQDNLPQETQYF
>TRBV12-3/TRBV12-4|TRBJ2-3
CASSSRSGTQYF
>TRBV30|TRBJ1-5
CAWSGNRQRQPQHF
>TRBV18|TRBJ1-4
CASSQETVSNEKLFF
>TRBV20-1|TRBJ2-5
CSARSGGRQSETQYF
>TRBV29-1|TRBJ1-2
CSVEDRESLSYGYTF
>TRBV20-1|TRBJ2-7
CSARLLDPGQGAGSSYEQYF
>TRBV7-2|TRBJ2-5
CASSRTAQYQETQYF
>TRBV7-6|TRBJ2-5
CASSIKGGGTAFQETQYF
>TRBV20-1|TRBJ2-7
CSARDVLGGAFVGEQYF
>TRBV7-9|TRBJ1-5
CASSSTGGGSQPQHF
>TRBV7-3|TRBJ1-1
CASSSHSNTEAFF
>TRBV4-3|TRBJ1-1
CASSQDSPGTEAFF
>TRBV4-3|TRBJ1-3
CASSQGQRGNTIYF
>TRBV9|TRBJ1-4
CASSGRGTPEKLFF
>TRBV5-1|TRBJ1-5
CASSLASGGQPQHF
>TRBV30|TRBJ1-6
CAWREDSFNNSPLHF
>TRBV20-1|TRBJ2-1
CSARDWGVGTLSPHEQFF
>TRBV7-9|TRBJ2-2
CAGPGRLVNTGELFF
>TRBV6-2/TRBV6-3|TRBJ1-2
CASSYAAGYDGYTF
>TRBV7-6|TRBJ2-5
CASSLRTGGAEETQYF
>TRBV5-6|TRBJ2-1
CASSLNNREYHEQFF
>TRBV7-2|TRBJ1-5
CASSLAQVRQGNQPQHF
>TRBV7-6|TRBJ1-3
CASSVEGASVAGNTIYF
>TRBV20-1|TRBJ1-1
CSARFTNQGVGAFF
>TRBV5-1|TRBJ2-3
CASSAGTSTDTQYF
>TRBV20-1|TRBJ2-7
CSASYRAGSYEQYF
>TRBV6-5|TRBJ2-4
CASSYSYRGQNIQYF
>TRBV24-1|TRBJ1-2
CATSAGDRDYGYTF
>TRBV29-1|TRBJ2-7
CSASLGQPTYEQYF
>TRBV7-2|TRBJ1-2
CASSPTVHGYTF
>TRBV5-5|TRBJ2-3
CASIRAAPLTDTQYF
>TRBV7-9|TRBJ1-6
CASSNGQGFYNSPLHF
>TRBV18|TRBJ1-5
CASSPGGGNQPQHF
>TRBV20-1|TRBJ2-3
CSASRSPNSDTQYF
>TRBV5-1|TRBJ1-1
CASSTLQGANTEAFF
>TRBV27|TRBJ2-1
CASSLSTGYNEQFF
>TRBV7-9|TRBJ2-3
CASRNTLPISTDTQYF
>TRBV5-1|TRBJ2-1
CASSSSAGDEQFF
>TRBV13|TRBJ2-1
CASSSPSGGPYNEQFF